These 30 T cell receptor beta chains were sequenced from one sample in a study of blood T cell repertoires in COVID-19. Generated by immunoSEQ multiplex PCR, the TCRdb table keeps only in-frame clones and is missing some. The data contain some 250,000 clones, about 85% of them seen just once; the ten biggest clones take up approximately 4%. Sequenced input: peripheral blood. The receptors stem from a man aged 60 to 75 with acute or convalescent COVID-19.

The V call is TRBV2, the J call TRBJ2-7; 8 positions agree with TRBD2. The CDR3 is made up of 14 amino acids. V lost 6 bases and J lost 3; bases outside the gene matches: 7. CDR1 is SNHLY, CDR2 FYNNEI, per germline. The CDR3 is CASSFLAGFYEQYF. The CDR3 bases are TGTGCCAGCAGCTTCCTAGCGGGTTTCTACGAGCAGTACTTC.

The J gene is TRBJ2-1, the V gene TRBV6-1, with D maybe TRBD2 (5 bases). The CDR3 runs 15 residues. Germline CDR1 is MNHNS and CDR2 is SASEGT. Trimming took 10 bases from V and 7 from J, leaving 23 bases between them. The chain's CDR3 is CATGEASSGSNEQFF. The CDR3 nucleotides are TGTGCCACCGGTGAAGCCTCGAGTGGGAGTAATGAGCAGTTCTTC.

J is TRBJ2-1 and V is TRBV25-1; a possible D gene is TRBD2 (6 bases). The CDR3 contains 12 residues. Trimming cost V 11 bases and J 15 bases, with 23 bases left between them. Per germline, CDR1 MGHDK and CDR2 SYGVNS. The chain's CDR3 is CAGGDLKPQRFF. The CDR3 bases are TGTGCCGGAGGGGACCTCAAACCCCAGCGGTTCTTC.

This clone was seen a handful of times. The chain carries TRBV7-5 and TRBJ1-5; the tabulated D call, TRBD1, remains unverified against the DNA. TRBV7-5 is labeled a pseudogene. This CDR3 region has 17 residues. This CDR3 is CARSLITGVCCNQPQHF. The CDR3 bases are TGTGCCAGAAGCTTAATTACAGGGGTATGTTGCAATCAGCCCCAGCATTTT.

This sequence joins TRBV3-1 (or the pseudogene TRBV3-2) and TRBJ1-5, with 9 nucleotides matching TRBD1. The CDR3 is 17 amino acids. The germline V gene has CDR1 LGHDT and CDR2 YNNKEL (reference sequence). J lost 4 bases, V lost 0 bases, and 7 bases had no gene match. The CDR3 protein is CASSQDAGQGKNQPQHF. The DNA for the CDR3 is TGTGCCAGCAGCCAAGATGCAGGACAGGGGAAGAATCAGCCCCAGCATTTT.

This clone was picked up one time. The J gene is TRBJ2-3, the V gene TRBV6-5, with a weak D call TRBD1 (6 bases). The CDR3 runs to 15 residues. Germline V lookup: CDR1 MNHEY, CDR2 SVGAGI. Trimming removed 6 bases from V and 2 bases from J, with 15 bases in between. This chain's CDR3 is CASRLMDSSTDTQYF. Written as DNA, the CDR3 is TGTGCCAGCAGATTGATGGACAGTTCCACAGATACGCAGTATTTT.

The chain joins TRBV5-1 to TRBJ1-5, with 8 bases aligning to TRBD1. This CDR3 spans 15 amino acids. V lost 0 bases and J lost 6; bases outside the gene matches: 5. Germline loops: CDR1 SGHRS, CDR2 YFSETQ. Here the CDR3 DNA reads TGCGCCAGCAGCTTGGAGTCAGGGGGCGGTCAGCCCCAGCATTTT. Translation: CASSLESGGGQPQHF.

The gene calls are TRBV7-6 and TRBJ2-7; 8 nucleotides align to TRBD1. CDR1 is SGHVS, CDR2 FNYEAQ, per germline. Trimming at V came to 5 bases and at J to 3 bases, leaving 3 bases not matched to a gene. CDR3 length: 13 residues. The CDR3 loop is CASSIQGDYEQYF. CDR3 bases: TGTGCCAGCAGCATACAGGGGGACTACGAGCAGTACTTC.

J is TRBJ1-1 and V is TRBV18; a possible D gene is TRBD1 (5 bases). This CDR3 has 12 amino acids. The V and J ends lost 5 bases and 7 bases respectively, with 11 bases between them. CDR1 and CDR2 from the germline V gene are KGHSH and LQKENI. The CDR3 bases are TGTGCCAGCTCAATACAGGAGAGTGAAGCTTTCTTT. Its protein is CASSIQESEAFF.

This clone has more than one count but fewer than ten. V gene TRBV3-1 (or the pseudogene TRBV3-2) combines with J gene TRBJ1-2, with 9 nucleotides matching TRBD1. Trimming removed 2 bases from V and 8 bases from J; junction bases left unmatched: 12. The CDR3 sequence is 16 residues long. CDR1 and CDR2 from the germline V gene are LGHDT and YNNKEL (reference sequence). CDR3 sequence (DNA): TGTGCCAGCAGCCAACCCTCATTACAGGGGGCGCGCGGCTACACCTTC. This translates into CASSQPSLQGARGYTF.

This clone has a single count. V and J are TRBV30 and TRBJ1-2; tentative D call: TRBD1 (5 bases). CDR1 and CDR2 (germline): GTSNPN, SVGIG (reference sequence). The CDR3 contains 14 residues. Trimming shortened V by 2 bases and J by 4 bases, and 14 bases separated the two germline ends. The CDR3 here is CAWSWGVGGYGYTF. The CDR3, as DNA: TGTGCCTGGAGTTGGGGGGTCGGTGGCTATGGCTACACCTTC.

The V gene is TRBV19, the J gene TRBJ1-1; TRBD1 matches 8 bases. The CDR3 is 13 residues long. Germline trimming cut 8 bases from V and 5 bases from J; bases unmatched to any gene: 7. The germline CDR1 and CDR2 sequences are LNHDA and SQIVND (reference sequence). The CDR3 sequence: CASQQGAHTEAFF. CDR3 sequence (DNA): TGTGCCAGTCAGCAGGGGGCGCATACTGAAGCTTTCTTT.

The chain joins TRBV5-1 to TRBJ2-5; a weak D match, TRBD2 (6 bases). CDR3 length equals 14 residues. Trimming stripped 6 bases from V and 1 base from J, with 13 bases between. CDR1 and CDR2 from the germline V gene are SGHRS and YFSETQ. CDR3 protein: CASKMGGSQETQYF. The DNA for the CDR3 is TGCGCCAGCAAAATGGGGGGTTCCCAAGAGACCCAGTACTTC.

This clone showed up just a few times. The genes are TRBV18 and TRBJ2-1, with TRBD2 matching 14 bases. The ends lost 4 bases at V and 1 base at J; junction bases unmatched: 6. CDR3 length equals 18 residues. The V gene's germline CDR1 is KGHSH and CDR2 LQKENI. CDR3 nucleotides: TGTGCCAGCTCACGACTAGCGGGAGGGCGGGAGTCCTACAATGAGCAGTTCTTC. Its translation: CASSRLAGGRESYNEQFF.

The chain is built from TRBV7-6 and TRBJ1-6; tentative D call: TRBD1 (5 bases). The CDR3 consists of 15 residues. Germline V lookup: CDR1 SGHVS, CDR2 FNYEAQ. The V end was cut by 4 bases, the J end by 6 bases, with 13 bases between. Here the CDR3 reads CASSSASRANSPLHF. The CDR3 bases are TGTGCCAGCAGCTCGGCGAGCAGGGCTAATTCACCCCTCCACTTT.

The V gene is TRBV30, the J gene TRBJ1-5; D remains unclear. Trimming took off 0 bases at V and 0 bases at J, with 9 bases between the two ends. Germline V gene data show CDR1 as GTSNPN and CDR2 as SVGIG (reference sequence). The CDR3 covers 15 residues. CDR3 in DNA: TGTGCCTGGAGTGTCGCAGGTTATAGCAATCAGCCCCAGCATTTT. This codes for CAWSVAGYSNQPQHF.

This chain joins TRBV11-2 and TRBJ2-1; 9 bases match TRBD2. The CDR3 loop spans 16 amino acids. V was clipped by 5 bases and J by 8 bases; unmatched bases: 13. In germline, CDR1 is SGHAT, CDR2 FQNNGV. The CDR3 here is CASSRTAGGALDEQFF. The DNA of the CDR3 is TGTGCCAGCAGCAGAACGGCGGGAGGGGCCTTAGATGAGCAGTTCTTC.

DNA of the CDR3: TGTGCCAGTAGTAGGGCTAGCGGATTTAACACCGGGGAGCTGTTTTTT. Translation: CASSRASGFNTGELFF. The chain employs TRBV19 and TRBJ2-2; TRBD2 aligns across 7 bases. J lost 2 bases, V lost 4 bases, and 7 bases had no gene match. Germline assignment: CDR1 LNHDA and CDR2 SQIVND (reference sequence). The CDR3 covers 16 residues.

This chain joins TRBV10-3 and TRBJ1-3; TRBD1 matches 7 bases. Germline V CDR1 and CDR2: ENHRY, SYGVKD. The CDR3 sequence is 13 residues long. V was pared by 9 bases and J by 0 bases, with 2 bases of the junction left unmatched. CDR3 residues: CAITGASGNTIYF. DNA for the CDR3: TGTGCCATAACAGGGGCCTCTGGAAACACCATATATTTT.

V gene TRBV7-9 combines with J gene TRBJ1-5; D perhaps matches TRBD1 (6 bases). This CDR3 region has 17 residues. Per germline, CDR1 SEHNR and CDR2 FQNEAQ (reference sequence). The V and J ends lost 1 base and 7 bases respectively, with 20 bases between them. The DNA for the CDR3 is TGTGCCAGCAGCTTAGTGTGGGGACAAAATTCGAACCAGCCCCAGCATTTT. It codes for CASSLVWGQNSNQPQHF.

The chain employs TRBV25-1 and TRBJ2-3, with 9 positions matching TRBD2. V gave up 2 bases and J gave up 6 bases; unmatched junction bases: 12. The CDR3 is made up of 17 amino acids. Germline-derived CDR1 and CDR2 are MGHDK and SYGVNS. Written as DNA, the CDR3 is TGTGCCAGCAGTGAAGTGAGGCTAGCGGGGTTAATTGATACGCAGTATTTT. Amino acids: CASSEVRLAGLIDTQYF.

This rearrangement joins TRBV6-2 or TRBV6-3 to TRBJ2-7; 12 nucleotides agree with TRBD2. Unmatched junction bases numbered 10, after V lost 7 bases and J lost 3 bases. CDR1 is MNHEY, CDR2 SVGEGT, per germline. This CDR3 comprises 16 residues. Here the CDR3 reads CASTPQLAGGNYEQYF. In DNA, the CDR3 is TGTGCCAGCACCCCACAACTAGCGGGGGGCAACTACGAGCAGTACTTC.

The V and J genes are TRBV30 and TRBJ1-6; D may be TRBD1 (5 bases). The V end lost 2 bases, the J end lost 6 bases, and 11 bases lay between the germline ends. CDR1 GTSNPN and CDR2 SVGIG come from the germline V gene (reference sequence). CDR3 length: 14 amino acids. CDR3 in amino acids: CAWSRMQGNSPLHF. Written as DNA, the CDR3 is TGTGCCTGGAGTAGAATGCAGGGTAATTCACCCCTCCACTTT.

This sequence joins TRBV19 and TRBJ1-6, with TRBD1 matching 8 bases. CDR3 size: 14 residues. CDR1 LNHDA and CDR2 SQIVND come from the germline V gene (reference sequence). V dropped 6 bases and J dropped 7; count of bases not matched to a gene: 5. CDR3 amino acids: CASRTAGGNSPLHF. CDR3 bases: TGTGCCAGTAGGACCGCAGGGGGCAATTCACCCCTCCACTTT.

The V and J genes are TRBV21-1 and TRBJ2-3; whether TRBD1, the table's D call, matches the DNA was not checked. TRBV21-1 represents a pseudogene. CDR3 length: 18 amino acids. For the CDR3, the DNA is TGTGCCAGCAGCAAAGCGCTTGGGTGTGAGGGGGGCACAGATACGCAGTATTTT. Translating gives CASSKALGCEGGTDTQYF.

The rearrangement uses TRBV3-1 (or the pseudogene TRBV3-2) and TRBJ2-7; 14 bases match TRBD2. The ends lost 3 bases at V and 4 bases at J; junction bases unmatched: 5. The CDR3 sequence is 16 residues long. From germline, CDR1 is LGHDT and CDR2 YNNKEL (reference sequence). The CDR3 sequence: CASSHMGLAGAYEQYF. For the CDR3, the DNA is TGTGCCAGCAGCCATATGGGACTAGCGGGAGCTTACGAGCAGTACTTC.

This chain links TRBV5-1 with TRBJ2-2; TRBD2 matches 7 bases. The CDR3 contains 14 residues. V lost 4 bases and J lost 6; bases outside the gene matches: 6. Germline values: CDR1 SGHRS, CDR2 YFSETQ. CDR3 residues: CASSGGLGPGELFF. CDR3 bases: TGCGCCAGCAGCGGAGGACTAGGACCCGGGGAGCTGTTTTTT.

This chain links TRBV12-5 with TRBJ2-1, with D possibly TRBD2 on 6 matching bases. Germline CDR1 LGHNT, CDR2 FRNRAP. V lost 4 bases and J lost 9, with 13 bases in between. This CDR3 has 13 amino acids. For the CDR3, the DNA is TGTGCTAGTGGTTCCGGCGGGGTAAGTGAGCAGTTCTTC. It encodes CASGSGGVSEQFF.

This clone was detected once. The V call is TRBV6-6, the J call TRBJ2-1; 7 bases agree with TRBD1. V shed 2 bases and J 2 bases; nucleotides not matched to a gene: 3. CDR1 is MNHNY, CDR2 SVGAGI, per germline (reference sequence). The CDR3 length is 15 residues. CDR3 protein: CASSYGQGAYNEQFF. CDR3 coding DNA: TGTGCCAGCAGTTACGGGCAGGGGGCCTACAATGAGCAGTTCTTC.

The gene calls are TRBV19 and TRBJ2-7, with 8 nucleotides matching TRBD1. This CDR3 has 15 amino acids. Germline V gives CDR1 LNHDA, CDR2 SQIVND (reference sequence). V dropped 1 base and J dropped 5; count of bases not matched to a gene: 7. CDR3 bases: TGTGCCAGTAGTATAGTTGACAGGGGTCGGAACGAGCAGTACTTC. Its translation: CASSIVDRGRNEQYF.